The 25 T cell receptor beta chains given below trace back to one sample, sequenced in a study of CD8 T cells in ankylosing spondylitis. No antigens are known for them. General study results and limits: Ankylosing spondylitis blood seemed to carry a telltale TCR beta motif made of about 8 highly homologous variants.

Via MiXCR, TCRdb re-called the 5' RACE reads, giving one row per CDR3 protein. The table lists about 540,000 distinct CDR3 sequences, roughly 12% of them singletons. The sample consisted of blood, either unsorted or a sorted T cell fraction (not recorded which). Receptor source: a male donor with ankylosing spondylitis.

The rearrangement joins TRBV21-1 to TRBJ2-3; the table names TRBD1, a call not compared with the DNA. TRBV21-1 is a pseudogene. The CDR3 is 13 amino acids. In DNA, the CDR3 is TGTGCCAGCAGCAAGTGGTCCCCCGATACGCAGTATTTT. Its translation is CASSKWSPDTQYF.

The table lists this clonotype with a few counts. The genes are TRBV9 and TRBJ1-2, with D tentatively TRBD1 (5 bases). Trimming took 2 bases from V and 3 from J, leaving 8 bases between them. The CDR3 is 13 residues long. Germline V gives CDR1 SGDLS, CDR2 YYNGEE. The CDR3 DNA follows: TGTGCCAGCAGCGTCAGAGGGGACTATGGCTACACCTTC. Translation: CASSVRGDYGYTF.

The V call is TRBV11-2, the J call TRBJ2-1; D perhaps matches TRBD2 (7 bases). Germline assignment: CDR1 SGHAT and CDR2 FQNNGV. The CDR3 loop spans 15 amino acids. V shed 5 bases and J shed 7 bases, with 18 bases lying between them. Here the CDR3 reads CASSPEGGGSNEQFF. CDR3 nucleotide sequence: TGTGCCAGCAGCCCGGAGGGGGGCGGGAGTAATGAGCAGTTCTTC.

This clonotype was observed a handful of times. The rearrangement links TRBV12-3 or TRBV12-4 to TRBJ1-1; D is uncertain. Trimming took 3 bases from V and 0 from J, leaving 8 bases between them. The CDR3 is made up of 14 amino acids. CDR3 region: CASSFNTMNTEAFF. In nucleotides, the CDR3 is TGTGCCAGCAGTTTTAACACAATGAACACTGAAGCTTTCTTT.

This clonotype has ten or more counts. This sequence joins TRBV7-9 and TRBJ2-3; no firm D call. Germline values: CDR1 SEHNR, CDR2 FQNEAQ (reference sequence). CDR3 size: 13 residues. Trimming stripped 5 bases from V and 2 bases from J, with 8 bases between. The CDR3 DNA reads as TGTGCCAGCAGCCTTAGGCCCACAGATACGCAGTATTTT. It specifies CASSLRPTDTQYF.

A word on this clonotype: The CDR3 end shows no conserved phenylalanine or tryptophan, and so a read error is likely. No DNA is shown, since the ends of the CDR3 on it are uncertain; the CDR3 is the one TCRdb lists. The CDR3 reads CASSSPSFLTL. The genes are TRBV6-6 and TRBJ2-3. The germline CDR1 and CDR2 sequences are MNHNY and SVGAGI (reference sequence). The CDR3 region is 11 residues in length, termini included.

This clonotype appeared a few times. The V gene is TRBV30, the J gene TRBJ2-1; D could derive from TRBD1 or TRBD2 (7 bases each). This CDR3 has 14 residues. From germline, CDR1 is GTSNPN and CDR2 SVGIG (reference sequence). Between the trimmed V and J ends, which lost 5 bases and 4 bases, there was a span of 15 bases. The CDR3 here is CAWGRGGAYNEQFF. The CDR3 nucleotides read TGTGCCTGGGGCAGGGGGGGCGCTTACAATGAGCAGTTCTTC.

The genes are TRBV5-1 and TRBJ2-5; 7 bases fit TRBD1. The germline gives CDR1 SGHRS, CDR2 YFSETQ. The length of the CDR3 is 14 residues. V was pared by 5 bases and J by 4 bases, with 8 bases of the junction left unmatched. Here the CDR3 DNA reads TGCGCCAGCAGAGATACAGGGGTGGGAGAGACCCAGTACTTC. Translated, it gives CASRDTGVGETQYF.

This clonotype has just a few counts. The CDR3 DNA sequence: TGTGCCATCTCCGGCAGTCCCCCCAGCGGGAGGGCCGAGCAGTACTTC. Its protein product is CAISGSPPSGRAEQYF. The chain employs TRBV10-3 and TRBJ2-7; TRBD2 agrees at 10 bases. The CDR3 sequence is 16 residues long. Trimming removed 8 bases from V and 6 bases from J; junction bases left unmatched: 16. Germline CDR1 is ENHRY and CDR2 is SYGVKD.

The chain employs TRBV15 and TRBJ1-5; D is possibly TRBD1 (5 bases). The V and J ends lost 0 bases and 0 bases respectively, with 12 bases between them. This CDR3 contains 17 residues. Germline V gene sequence: CDR1 LNHNV, CDR2 YYDKDF (reference sequence). CDR3 DNA: TGTGCCACCAGCAGAGATCGGGGCCAGGGTAGCAATCAGCCCCAGCATTTT. Amino acid sequence: CATSRDRGQGSNQPQHF.

V and J are TRBV7-9 and TRBJ2-5; D not certain. V dropped 5 bases and J dropped 4 bases, with 11 bases sitting between them. From germline, CDR1 is SEHNR and CDR2 FQNEAQ (reference sequence). The CDR3 has 13 amino acids. This CDR3 reads CASSPRVGETQYF. CDR3 bases: TGTGCCAGCAGCCCGAGAGTGGGAGAGACCCAGTACTTC.

The chain is built from TRBV20-1 and TRBJ1-5; no reliable D call. V shed 0 bases and J shed 0 bases, with 15 bases lying between them. Germline V lookup: CDR1 DFQATT, CDR2 SNEGSKA (reference sequence). The CDR3 covers 17 residues. The CDR3 loop is CSAREVRRTDSNQPQHF. In DNA, the CDR3 is TGCAGTGCTAGAGAGGTCAGAAGGACCGATAGCAATCAGCCCCAGCATTTT.

In this sample, this clonotype turned up a few times. The gene calls are TRBV11-3 and TRBJ2-7; TRBD2 matches at 15 bases. The CDR3 is made up of 16 amino acids. In germline, CDR1 is SGHNT, CDR2 YENEEA. Trimming took 5 bases from V and 4 from J; bases not matched to a gene: 6. Here the CDR3 DNA reads TGTGCCAGCAGCACCCGGACTAGCGGGGGGGATTACGAGCAGTACGTC. It yields the protein CASSTRTSGGDYEQYV.

This clonotype was found a few times. V usage is TRBV15 and J usage is TRBJ2-7, with TRBD2 as a possible D gene (6 bases). CDR3 length equals 15 residues. The germline CDR1 and CDR2 sequences are LNHNV and YYDKDF (reference sequence). V was clipped by 1 base and J by 1 base, with 11 bases between them. The CDR3 nucleotides are TGTGCCACCAGCAGAGGGACTAAGGGTTCCTACGAGCAGTACGTC. It specifies CATSRGTKGSYEQYV.

This chain connects TRBV20-1 to TRBJ2-1; the match to TRBD2 covers 8 bases. Germline CDR1 DFQATT, CDR2 SNEGSKA (reference sequence). The CDR3 runs 15 residues. J was trimmed by 2 bases and V by 1 base; bases with no gene match: 4. CDR3 loop: CSARVTSGTYNEQFF. The CDR3 DNA follows: TGCAGTGCTAGAGTAACTAGCGGTACCTACAATGAGCAGTTCTTC.

This clonotype occurred a few times. This chain connects TRBV5-1 to TRBJ1-1, with 10 bases identical to TRBD1. From germline, CDR1 is SGHRS and CDR2 YFSETQ. The junction had 4 bases not matched to a gene; V was cut back by 5 bases and J by 0 bases. CDR3 length equals 15 residues. In DNA, the CDR3 is TGCGCCAGCAGTTCGACAGGGGGCCTGAACACTGAAGCTTTCTTT. It codes for CASSSTGGLNTEAFF.

The gene calls are TRBV2 and TRBJ2-3; 8 positions agree with TRBD1. The CDR3 has 14 amino acids. CDR1 is SNHLY, CDR2 FYNNEI, per germline. Trimming took 6 bases from V and 2 from J; bases not matched to a gene: 4. CDR3 region: CASRTGANTDTQYF. The CDR3 nucleotides are TGTGCCAGCAGGACAGGGGCGAACACAGATACGCAGTATTTT.

In regard to this clonotype: A junction boundary mismatches the germline segment, possibly from a read error. This chain links TRBV14 with TRBJ2-1; D is perhaps TRBD1 (6 bases). CDR3 length: 16 residues. Germline V gene sequence: CDR1 SGHDN, CDR2 FVKESK. The CDR3 is CASSQVRGSVYNEQFF. The CDR3 DNA reads as TGTGCCAGCAGCCAAGTCAGGGGTTCAGTTTACAACGAGCAGTTCTTC.

This clonotype was recorded a few times. This rearrangement joins TRBV24-1 to TRBJ2-1; D unresolved. The CDR3 spans 15 residues. Germline V gene sequence: CDR1 KGHDR, CDR2 SFDVKD. Trimming cost V 0 bases and J 8 bases, with 13 bases left between them. The CDR3 DNA is TGTGCCACCAGTGATTTGCGGATAGGGCTTGATGAGCAGTTCTTC. Protein: CATSDLRIGLDEQFF.

This clonotype was picked up a small number of times. The gene calls are TRBV9 and TRBJ2-1; 7 bases match TRBD2. The germline V gene has CDR1 SGDLS and CDR2 YYNGEE. This CDR3 region has 17 residues. Unmatched junction bases numbered 10, after V lost 4 bases and J lost 0 bases. The CDR3 nucleotides are TGTGCCAGCAGCCATTCCTCGGGGGGAAGCTCCTACAATGAGCAGTTCTTC. The encoded protein is CASSHSSGGSSYNEQFF.

This clonotype was seen a few times. This chain uses TRBV2 with TRBJ1-5; D gene uncertain. In germline, CDR1 is SNHLY, CDR2 FYNNEI. The length of the CDR3 is 15 residues. Trimming removed 5 bases from V and 0 bases from J, with 11 bases in between. CDR3 sequence reads: CASSRTLNSNQPQHF. CDR3 DNA sequence: TGTGCCAGCAGTCGGACTCTTAATAGCAATCAGCCCCAGCATTTT.

A few counts support this clonotype. This chain connects TRBV29-1 to TRBJ2-1, with 10 bases that match TRBD2. Germline trimming cut 3 bases from V and 5 bases from J; bases unmatched to any gene: 4. Germline CDR1 SQVTM, CDR2 ANQGSEA. CDR3 length: 14 residues. In DNA, the CDR3 is TGCAGCGTTGATCGTCTAGCGGGGGACAATGAGCAGTTCTTC. This sequence encodes CSVDRLAGDNEQFF.

This clonotype was recorded many times. For the CDR3, the DNA is TGTGCCAGCAGCCCGCGGGGGCGATGGTACGAGCAGTACTTC. As protein: CASSPRGRWYEQYF. The chain is built from TRBV7-9 and TRBJ2-7, with D possibly being TRBD2 (7 bases). The CDR3 contains 14 residues. V was clipped by 5 bases and J by 4 bases, with 15 bases between them. Germline V CDR1 and CDR2: SEHNR, FQNEAQ (reference sequence).

This clonotype was recorded a few times. The genes are TRBV4-2 and TRBJ2-3; D perhaps matches TRBD2 (6 bases). V dropped 5 bases and J dropped 0 bases, with 15 bases sitting between them. The CDR3 runs to 16 residues. Per the germline V gene, CDR1 is LGHNA and CDR2 is YNFKEQ. The CDR3 region has the DNA TGTGCCAGCAGCGCCGGGATAGCGGATAGCACAGATACGCAGTATTTT. Translating gives CASSAGIADSTDTQYF.

This clonotype appeared a few times. DNA for the CDR3: TGCAGTGCTAGAGATAGTAGGGGCTACTATAGCAATCAGCCCCAGCATTTT. Its protein product is CSARDSRGYYSNQPQHF. The rearrangement joins TRBV20-1 to TRBJ1-5; the D gene is possibly TRBD1 (5 bases). Trimming removed 0 bases at V and 0 bases at J, with 15 bases between. In germline, CDR1 is DFQATT, CDR2 SNEGSKA (reference sequence). The CDR3 spans 17 residues.